This paragraph reports one T cell receptor beta chain. The antigen is unknown. This entry comes from a study of CD8 T cells in Susac syndrome. Study-level background: Treatment at blood withdrawal was none, corticosteroids, or intravenous immunoglobulin alone in Susac syndrome patients.

The CDR3 is 18 amino acids. Germline lookup yields CDR1 GTSNPN and CDR2 SVGIG (reference sequence). V shed 0 bases and J 2 bases; nucleotides not matched to a gene: 9. Study findings and constraints: In total CD8+ repertoires, 15 to 20 Susac-specific public clones were found, and CD8+ TEMRA repertoires had roughly five.

Random hexamers served to reverse transcribe about 0.5 to 1 ug RNA. One entry per CDR3 protein results from TCRdb running MiXCR on the immunoSEQ multiplex PCR reads. The table shows some 130,000 distinct CDR3 sequences, with about 95% occurring only once. Diagnostic criteria defined recently for definite or probable disease were met by the Susac syndrome patients. Sequencing was done on a sample of CD8+ T cells from PBMCs. This receptor was obtained from a human donor with Susac syndrome. The chain couples TRBV30 to TRBJ2-5; 13 bases map to TRBD2. The chain's CDR3 is CAWSVRWTSGREQETQYF. CDR3 coding DNA: TGTGCCTGGAGTGTACGTTGGACTAGCGGGAGAGAACAAGAGACCCAGTACTTC.